The T cell receptor (beta chain) under discussion was sequenced for a study of blood T cells in healthy people across ages. Concerning this clonotype itself: As yet, its antigen is unknown.

Study observations and caveats: Per-million-T-cell TCR beta diversity fell roughly linearly with age. Compared with aged donors, long-lived donors showed fewer expanded clones, suggesting selection.

CDR1 is LGHNA and CDR2 is YSLEER in the germline V gene. V lost 0 bases and J 1 base, leaving 9 bases between the germline ends. This CDR3 spans 15 amino acids. Through a sample-barcoded 5' primer and a J-beta primer mix, a second PCR was run for 7 to 11 cycles. Each cDNA molecule, via a template-switch adaptor with 12 random nucleotides, was tagged. All samples gave at least 2.5 million CDR3-containing paired-end reads. TCRdb re-called the 5' RACE reads with MiXCR, one entry per CDR3 protein. The table shows about 1.1 million distinct CDR3 sequences, with roughly two fifths occurring only once. The clonotype was recovered from a man younger than 35 in good health. V is TRBV4-3 and J is TRBJ1-1; D gene ambiguous. The sequenced sample consisted of blood. CDR3 sequence reads: CASSQETRRNTEAFF. CDR3 nucleotides: TGCGCCAGCAGCCAAGAAACACGGAGGAACACTGAAGCTTTCTTT.